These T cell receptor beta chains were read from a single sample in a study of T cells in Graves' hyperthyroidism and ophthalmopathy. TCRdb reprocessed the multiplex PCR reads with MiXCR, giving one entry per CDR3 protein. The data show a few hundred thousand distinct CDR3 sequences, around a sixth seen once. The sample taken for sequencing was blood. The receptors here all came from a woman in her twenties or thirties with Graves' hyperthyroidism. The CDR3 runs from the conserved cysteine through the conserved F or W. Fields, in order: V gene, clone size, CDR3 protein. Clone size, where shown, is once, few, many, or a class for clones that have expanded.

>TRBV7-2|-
CASSKTRGPGNTIYF
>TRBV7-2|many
CASRPTGSNSNQPQHF
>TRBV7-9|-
CAAGTQAYEQYF
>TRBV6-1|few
CASKMDRFTEAFF
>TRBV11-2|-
CASSVGQYSNQPQHF
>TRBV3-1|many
CASSQGYTEAFF
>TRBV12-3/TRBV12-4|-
CASRGLAHEQFF
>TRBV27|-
CASSDGGVNYGYTF
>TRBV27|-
CASSSGTHRDTIEQFF
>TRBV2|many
CASSEDSSYNEQFF
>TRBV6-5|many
CASSYGQGGNQPQHF